The TCR beta chain described here comes from a study of OX40 agonist ivuxolimab in advanced cancers. Study-wide context: The costimulatory receptor OX40 (CD134) was targeted by ivuxolimab, a fully human IgG2 agonistic monoclonal antibody. Intravenous ivuxolimab was administered to patients every 2 weeks at six dose levels: 0.01, 0.1, 0.3, 1.5, 3 and 10 mg/kg. Among the 50 to 55 dose-escalation patients, around 19 had hepatocellular carcinoma, 15 or so melanoma, 9 renal cell carcinoma and 9 head and neck cancer. A male proportion of roughly 85% and a mean age of approximately 60 years, ranging from about 20 to 80, were recorded for the dose-escalation cohort. Prior anti-PD-1, anti-PD-L1 or anti-CTLA-4 therapy was permitted, and approximately 41% of dose-escalation patients had received checkpoint inhibitors. Partial responses occurred in three dose-escalation patients, of whom one had hepatocellular carcinoma and two had cutaneous melanoma. Peripheral TCRbeta sequencing was intended to test whether TCR sequence diversity was altered and clonal T-cell expansion was caused by ivuxolimab. The paper describes the monotherapy dose-escalation part (N = 52 patients) of the phase I trial of ivuxolimab. Results and caveats for the whole study, not just this receptor: Low levels of normalized T-cell clonal expansion were also seen in some nonresponding patients. Clonal expansion of both CD4+ and CD8+ blood T cells was observed from baseline to week 6 at doses 0.1 to 3.0 mg/kg. After ivuxolimab, expanded clones were on average more numerous among CD8+ T cells than among CD4+ T cells. Which antigens the clonally expanded peripheral T cells were specific for was not determined. Partial responders in the 0.1-3.0 mg/kg groups had among the lowest normalized peripheral clonal expansion, especially among CD8+ T cells.

Genomic DNA was isolated from the sorted cells so that the TCRbeta CDR3 region could be sequenced. TCRbeta CDR3 regions were sequenced using the immunoSEQ Assay. As stored in TCRdb, this immuneACCESS dataset retains in-frame rearrangements with V and J assigned. A fraction of the clones does not appear; measured against another copy, unresolved V genes explain less than half of the discrepancy, and the remainder lacks a known reason. This sample holds about 70,000 clones; around 80% were observed only once. Of the sample, about 5% falls within the top ten clones. The trial excluded patients who had a history of autoimmune disease or who were on systemic immunosuppression. In every dose cohort, peripheral blood was drawn for TCR sequencing at baseline, cycle 4 day 1, and cycle 7 day 1. Samples were obtained from an open-label, multicenter, first-in-human phase I dose-escalation trial of ivuxolimab. The trial enrolled adults with locally advanced or metastatic head and neck squamous cell, hepatocellular, melanoma or renal cell carcinoma. Before TCR sequencing, CD4+ T cells and CD8+ T cells were sorted from peripheral blood as separate populations.

Regarding this clone: The antigen this receptor binds is unknown. The record has no base qualities; no much larger clone is one base away.

The sequence was collected from an adult with an advanced solid tumor such as melanoma, head and neck, liver or kidney cancer. Sample: CD4+ or CD8+ T cells sorted from blood, taken in a trial of the OX40 agonist ivuxolimab.

The DNA reads TGCGCCAGCAAGAGAACGGCCCCGGGACAGGGGAGAAATGAGCAGTTCTTC. Protein translation: CASKRTAPGQGRNEQFF. This chain is built from TRBV5-1 and TRBJ2-1; TRBD1 agrees with 10 junctional bases. Per the germline V gene, SGHRS is the CDR1 and YFSETQ is the CDR2. Germline trimming amounts to 6 bases on V and 7 bases on J, with 16 as the count of junction bases outside the gene matches. Measured from the cysteine to the phenylalanine, the CDR3 is 17 residues long. CDR3 DNA is the only sequence kept; it has 51 bases, read in frame from the first base.